This TCR beta chain came from a study of T-cell reconstitution after alpha-beta-depleted transplantation in children. Trimming at V came to 1 base and at J to 0 bases, leaving 4 bases not matched to a gene. Germline values: CDR1 MGHRA, CDR2 YSYEKL. This CDR3 has 16 residues. Notes on the study in general: From newly produced T cells came most of the T-cell counts and diversity one year after transplant. Alpha-beta T cells present about two months after transplant were reported to originate from several hundred expanded graft clones. In some patients, recipient T cells and intrathymic progenitors surviving conditioning explained high day-60 diversity.

This clonotype was counted a few times. The antigen is unknown. As it was prepared, the TCRbeta library received unique molecular identifiers. TCRdb re-called the PCR reads with MiXCR, one entry per CDR3 protein. The repertoire holds 700,000 to 850,000 distinct CDR3 sequences, with 15% to 20% as singletons. The V gene is TRBV4-1, the J gene TRBJ2-7, with TRBD2 matching over 9 bases. This material consisted of PBMCs, mostly from graft donor cells, taken 360 days after TCRalphabeta/CD19-depleted stem cell transplant. The receptor was derived from a male patient younger than 18 who had a stem cell transplant for acute lymphoblastic leukemia, so the T cells may come from the graft donor. DNA for the CDR3: TGCGCCAGCAGCCAAGGCCGGACTAGCGCCTCCTACGAGCAGTACTTC. It specifies CASSQGRTSASYEQYF.